This TCR beta chain was captured by sequencing in a study of blood T cell repertoires in COVID-19. CDR3 length: 15 residues. After removal of 0 bases from V and 7 bases from J, the junction contained 7 bases not matched to a gene. Germline V lookup: CDR1 LGHDT, CDR2 YNNKEL (reference sequence). Original analysis: Nucleated cell number was recorded as an estimate derived from reference gene primer amplification. TCRdb's copy holds only in-frame clones and misses some; the assay was immunoSEQ multiplex PCR. The V and J calls and clone size are taken from that table; D and trimming were inferred from the DNA. The table lists about 300,000 clones, over 75% of them singletons. Study members were between about 18 and 95 years old and lived in roughly 24 US regions.

The chain uses TRBV3-1 (or the pseudogene TRBV3-2) and TRBJ1-2; 8 bases match TRBD1. Sequencing was carried out using PBMCs or T cells enriched from blood (not recorded which). The sequence derives from a woman in her late teens or twenties who had recovered from COVID-19. The CDR3 protein is CASSQEPRGLGGYTF. CDR3 bases: TGTGCCAGCAGCCAAGAGCCCAGGGGGCTTGGTGGCTACACCTTC.